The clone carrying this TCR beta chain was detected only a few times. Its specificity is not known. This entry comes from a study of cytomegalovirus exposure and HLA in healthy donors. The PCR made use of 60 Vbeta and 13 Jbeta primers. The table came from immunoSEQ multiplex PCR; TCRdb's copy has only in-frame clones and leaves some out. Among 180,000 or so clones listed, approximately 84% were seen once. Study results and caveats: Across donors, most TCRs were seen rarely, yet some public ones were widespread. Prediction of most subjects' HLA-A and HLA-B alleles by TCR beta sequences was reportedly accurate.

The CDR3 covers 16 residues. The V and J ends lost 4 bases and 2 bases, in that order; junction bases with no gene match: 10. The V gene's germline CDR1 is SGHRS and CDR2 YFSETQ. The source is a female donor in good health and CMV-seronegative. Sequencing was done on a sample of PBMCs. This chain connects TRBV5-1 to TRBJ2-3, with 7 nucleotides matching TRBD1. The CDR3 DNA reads TGCGCCAGCAGCATTACCGGGACAGCCAACACAGATACGCAGTATTTT. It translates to CASSITGTANTDTQYF.